This T cell receptor (beta chain) was identified during a study of persistence of HIV-infected CD4 T cells (dated by TCRdb to 2020 to 2022). For context, the study as a whole: The study isolated CMV- and HIV-1 Gag-responding CD4+ T cells from ART-treated individuals to examine antigen-driven clonal expansion of HIV-1-infected cells. Suppressive ART had been received by participants for a median of roughly eight years. Apart from a couple of participants who underwent leukapheresis at a single time point, peripheral blood samples of up to 180 mL were collected from participants at multiple time points. Proviral sequencing was used to assess clonality among infected cells, whereas TCRbeta sequencing gauged the clonality of all cells within each sorted population. The TCR cluster analysis across participants included roughly eight participants for CMV and more than five participants for Gag. The study at large found these results: Significantly lower TCRbeta richness was observed in CMV- and Gag-responding cells than in anti-CD3/anti-CD28-responding cells, and higher oligoclonality was observed in CMV-responding cells than in CD3/CD28-stimulated and Gag-responding cells. Enrichment of degenerate expanded CDR3beta sequences was found in antigen-responding cells, suggesting convergent selection of CD4+ responses to CMV and Gag. TCR oligoclonality correlated with proviral oligoclonality within the same sorted populations. Only a small number of individuals took part in the study, and the range of antigens tested was limited. Bulk TCR analyses could not be limited to the rare CMV-responding cells that actually contained HIV-1 proviruses.

A word on this clone: Its antigen has not been determined. Base qualities were left out, and no much larger clone turns up one base away.

TCRbeta repertoires were sequenced from genomic DNA with the immunoSEQ hsTCRB assay version 4 in survey mode. For TCRbeta sequencing, genomic DNA was diluted to around 9.7 ng/uL, with up to 1 ug used per sample. The paper's processing steps were these. TCRbeta data were analyzed in ImmunoSeq Analyzer 3.0, with diversity computed on productive nucleotide rearrangements. Using the Immunarch R package, lower-bound TCR diversity was estimated with the improved Chao index and clonality was estimated with the Gini coefficient. Different nucleotide rearrangements encoding the same CDR3beta amino acid sequence were counted as distinct clonotypes. Differential abundance analysis found TCRbeta sequences that were significantly enriched in antigen-responding cells compared with anti-CD3/anti-CD28-activated cells. TCRs were clustered by predicted peptide-MHC specificity with GLIPH2, both within individual participants and across merged participant data sets. Drawn from immuneACCESS, this table holds only the in-frame rearrangements with V and J called that TCRdb kept. Clones are partly lost; checked studies trace under half to an unresolved V gene and leave the rest unexplained. The V and J calls and clone size come from that table; D and trimming were worked out from the DNA. The sample table contains approximately 30,000 clones; only one count was recorded for 82% of them. In total, the top ten clones hold about 6.8% of the sample.

Per the publication, the treatment or condition label means: suppressive antiretroviral therapy. Lysates of CMV-infected fibroblasts were used at 10 ug/mL for cell stimulation. Nonresponding CD40L-negative CD69-negative CD45RO-high memory CD4+ T cells were sorted as memory populations depleted of antigen-responding cells. HIV-1-infected adults in whom suppressive ART had been started during chronic infection were enrolled as participants. For at least 4 years, the participants' plasma HIV-1 RNA had been undetectable, below 50 copies/mL. To be included, participants needed a CD4+ T cell count above 400 cells/uL and a positive CMV serology. Before stimulation, PBMCs were isolated using density centrifugation and depleted of CD8+ T cells. For 15 to 20 hours, CD8-depleted PBMCs were stimulated with anti-CD28/CD49d costimulation, a CD40-blocking antibody, and enfuvirtide, which was added to prevent new infections. Cell sorting was done on a Beckman Coulter MoFlo Legacy or XDP sorter, and dead cells were excluded with propidium iodide. The QIAamp DNA Mini Kit was used for genomic DNA extraction from samples above one million cells, and the Quick-DNA Microprep Kit was used otherwise.

The material was CD4+ T cells sorted from PBMCs after approximately 18-hour stimulation, obtained from a patient who received antiretroviral therapy. According to the study, the label for this sample's cell subset or site signals: CD40L-CD69- CD45RO-high memory CD4 T cells not responding to CMV lysate. The receptor was derived from an adult woman with HIV who was CMV-seropositive.

The CDR3 reads CASSKEASRSTDTQYF. The base sequence is TGTGCCAGCAGCAAAGAGGCTAGCAGAAGCACAGATACGCAGTATTTT. The sequence joins TRBV21-1 to TRBJ2-3; the table's D gene call, TRBD2, was not cross checked with the DNA. TRBV21-1 is described as a pseudogene. CDR3 length: 16 amino acids, cysteine to phenylalanine. CDR3 DNA is the only sequence kept; it has 48 bases, read in frame from the first base.